This T cell receptor (beta chain) derives from a study of CD8 T cells in ankylosing spondylitis. Findings of the study overall: Reported data indicate significant enrichment of disease-linked clones within matched ankylosing spondylitis synovial fluid. Seven to nine highly homologous variants formed a TCR beta motif that appeared characteristic of ankylosing spondylitis blood.

TCRdb reanalysed the 5' RACE reads using MiXCR and keeps one entry per CDR3 protein. The sample includes roughly 450,000 distinct CDR3 sequences, roughly 27% of them seen just once. CDR3 length: 12 residues. In germline, CDR1 is SNHLY, CDR2 FYNNEI. V was clipped by 3 bases and J by 7 bases, with 10 bases between them. Turning to this clonotype: The antigen remains unidentified.

This chain connects TRBV2 to TRBJ2-7, with D perhaps TRBD1 (6 bases). Sequencing was performed on blood, either unsorted or a sorted T cell fraction (not recorded which). The source of this sequence is a male donor with ankylosing spondylitis. The DNA of the CDR3 is TGTGCCAGCAGTGACGACAGGAGGGAGCAGTACGTC. Translated, it gives CASSDDRREQYV.